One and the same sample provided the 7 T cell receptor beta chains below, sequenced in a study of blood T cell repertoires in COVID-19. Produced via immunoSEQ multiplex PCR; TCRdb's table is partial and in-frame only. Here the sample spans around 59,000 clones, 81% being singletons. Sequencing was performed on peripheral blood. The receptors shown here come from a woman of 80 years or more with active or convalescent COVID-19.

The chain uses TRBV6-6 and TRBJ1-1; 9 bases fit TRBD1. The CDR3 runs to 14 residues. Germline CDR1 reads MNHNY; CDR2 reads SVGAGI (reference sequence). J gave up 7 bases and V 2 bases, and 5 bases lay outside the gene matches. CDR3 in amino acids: CASSYGTGNNEAFF. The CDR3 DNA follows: TGTGCCAGCAGTTACGGGACAGGGAATAATGAAGCTTTCTTT.

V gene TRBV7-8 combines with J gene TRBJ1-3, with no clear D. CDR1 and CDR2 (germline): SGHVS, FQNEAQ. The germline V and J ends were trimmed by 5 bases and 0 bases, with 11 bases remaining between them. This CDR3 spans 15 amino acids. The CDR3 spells CASSLSAGSGNTIYF. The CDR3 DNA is TGTGCCAGCAGCCTCTCAGCAGGCTCTGGAAACACCATATATTTT.

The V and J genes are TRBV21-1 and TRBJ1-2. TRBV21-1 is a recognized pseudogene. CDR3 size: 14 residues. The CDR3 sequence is CASSKGGECYGYTF. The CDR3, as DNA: TGTGCCAGCAGCAAGGGGGGGGAGTGCTATGGCTACACCTTC.

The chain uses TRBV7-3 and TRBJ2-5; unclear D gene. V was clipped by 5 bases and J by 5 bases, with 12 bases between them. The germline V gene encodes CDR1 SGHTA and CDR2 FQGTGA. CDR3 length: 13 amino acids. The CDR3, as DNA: TGTGCCAGCAGCCCGGCAGGTGGCGAGACCCAGTACTTC. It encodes CASSPAGGETQYF. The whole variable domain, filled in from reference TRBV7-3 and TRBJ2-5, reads GAGVSQTPSNKVTEKGKYVELRCDPISGHTALYWYRQSLGQGPEFLIYFQGTGAADDSGLPNDRFFAVRPEGSVSTLKIQRTERGDSAVYLCASSPAGGETQYFGPGTRLLVL.

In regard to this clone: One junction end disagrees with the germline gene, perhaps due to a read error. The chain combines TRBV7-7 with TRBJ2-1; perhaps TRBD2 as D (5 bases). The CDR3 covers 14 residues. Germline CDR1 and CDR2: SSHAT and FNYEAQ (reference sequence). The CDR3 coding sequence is TGTGCTAGCAGCTTTGAGGTGGCGGGCGATGAGCAGTTCTTC. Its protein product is CASSFEVAGDEQFF. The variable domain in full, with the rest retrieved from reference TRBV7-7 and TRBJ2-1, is GAGVSQSPRYKVTKRGQDVTLRCDPISSHATLYWYQQALGQGPEFLTYFNYEAQPDKSGLPSDRFSAERPEGSISTLTIQRTEQRDSAMYRCASSFEVAGDEQFFGPGTRLTVL.

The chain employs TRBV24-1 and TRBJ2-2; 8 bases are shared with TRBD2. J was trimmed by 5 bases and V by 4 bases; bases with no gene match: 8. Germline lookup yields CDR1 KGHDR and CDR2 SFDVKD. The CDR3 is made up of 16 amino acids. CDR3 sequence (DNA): TGTGCCACCAGTGAACCGCGGGGGGACCCGACCGGGGAGCTGTTTTTT. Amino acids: CATSEPRGDPTGELFF.

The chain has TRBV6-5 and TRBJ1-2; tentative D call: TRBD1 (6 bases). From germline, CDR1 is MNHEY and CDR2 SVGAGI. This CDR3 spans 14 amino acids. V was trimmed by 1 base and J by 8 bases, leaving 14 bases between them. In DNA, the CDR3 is TGTGCCAGCAGTTACTATTCTACAGGGACGGGCTACACCTTC. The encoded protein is CASSYYSTGTGYTF.